The following is a T cell receptor (beta chain) sequence with its context. This sample was included in a study of blood T cell repertoires in COVID-19. Study context: PBMCs, B-cell-depleted T cells, or T cells provided the cDNA or gDNA that made up the material.

V was shortened by 1 base and J by 1 base, with 17 bases between the two germline ends. Germline V gene lookup returns CDR1 SGHDN and CDR2 FVKESK. The CDR3 loop spans 18 amino acids. Clones were read by immunoSEQ multiplex PCR, and TCRdb kept only the in-frame ones, dropping some. The profile covers roughly 210,000 clones, with less than 90% appearing a single time and roughly a tenth taken by the ten largest. The sequencing sample was made of peripheral blood. The chain couples TRBV14 to TRBJ1-5; perhaps TRBD1 as D (5 bases). The clonotype originates from an elderly woman with COVID-19, enrolled during active disease. The CDR3 reads CASSQAGKGLYSNQPQHF. As DNA, the CDR3 is TGTGCCAGCAGCCAAGCAGGGAAGGGTCTTTACAGCAATCAGCCCCAGCATTTT. Supplemented by reference TRBV14 and TRBJ1-5, the full variable domain reads EAGVTQFPSHSVIEKGQTVTLRCDPISGHDNLYWYRRVMGKEIKFLLHFVKESKQDESGMPNNRFLAERTGGTYSTLKVQPAELEDSGVYFCASSQAGKGLYSNQPQHFGDGTRLSIL.